This T cell receptor (beta chain) was sequenced for a study of regulatory T cells in long-lasting Graves disease (dated by TCRdb to the early 2020s). Broadly, across the study: Antithyroid drugs had been taken for less than 3 months by newly diagnosed Graves' disease patients. Patients with persistent Graves' disease were compared with patients with newly diagnosed Graves' disease using TCR sequencing and RNA sequencing of peripheral blood. The study was conducted in China and was registered as a clinical trial. TCR sequencing covered some 13 persistent and around 20 newly diagnosed Graves' disease patients, 33 samples in total. Study-wide findings and limitations: As a limitation, the authors acknowledged that the small sample size may reduce accuracy. Patients with persistent disease shared more public clonotypes (about 2,500) than newly diagnosed patients did (nearly 1,000). Sequencing and analysis were restricted to the TCR beta chain. Persistent Graves' disease patients showed lower TCR Shannon entropy and fewer highly expanded clones than newly diagnosed patients, suggesting clonal expansion. Persistent disease showed preferential use of TRBV28, TRBJ1-2 and TRBJ2-5, whereas newly diagnosed disease favored TRBV20-1 and TRBJ2-1. Because the primary lesion, thyroid tissue, could not be accessed, the study looked at peripheral blood alone.

A note on this clonotype: It has no known antigen specificity. It has no much larger one-base neighbor in the sample; base qualities were not kept.

Relative to germline, V is 1 base shorter and J is 0 bases shorter, with 16 bases between their ends. CDR1 and CDR2 are drawn from the germline V gene: SGDLS, YYNGEE. Measured from the cysteine to the phenylalanine, the CDR3 is 18 residues long. The kept DNA is CDR3 alone, 54 bases in frame from the first base. The time point tag for this specimen amounts to: newly diagnosed GD, antithyroid drugs for less than 3 months. RNA was extracted from PBMCs in TRIzol for both TCR sequencing and RNA sequencing. The diagnosis of Graves' disease followed American Thyroid Association guidelines. The patients came from an endocrinology department in Xi'an, China. Each patient gave 9 to 10 milliliters of peripheral blood, collected in an EDTA anticoagulant tube. Ficoll Paque Plus density gradient separation was used to isolate PBMCs, and no additional T cell sorting was done. RNA quality was checked with an Agilent 2100 Bioanalyzer and agarose gel, and concentration with a NanoDrop 2000.

Receptor libraries were prepared by multiplex PCR. The reads were generated on an Illumina HiSeq 4000. iRepertoire HTBI primers and Arm-PCR amplification of CDR3 regions were used to construct TCR beta libraries. Before sequencing, the PCR products underwent gel purification. The source study handled its data this way. A total of fewer than 80 TRBV and some 13 TRBJ segments were identified across samples and were used for gene usage analysis of CDR3 amino acid clonotypes. COPE and FqMerger were used to merge the filtered high-quality paired reads into contigs. Contigs were aligned with BLAST to IMGT TRBV, TRBD and TRBJ reference genes, and CDR3 was defined per IMGT. Clonotypes above 0.1% frequency were classified as highly expanded clones. Shannon entropy served as the measure of repertoire diversity, while the Gini coefficient captured V-J evenness. A clonotype was considered public if more than one individual shared it. TCRdb reprocessed the public reads (quality trimming at Q25 with fastp, clone calling with MiXCR) and kept in-frame beta chains. Each entry merges the rows of one CDR3 protein and shows their most common DNA and genes. These V and J calls are TCRdb output, not the study's own analysis. This sample is represented by over 450,000 distinct CDR3 sequences; 9.5% to 15% of them were singletons. Clones ranked in the top ten supply around 10% of the sample.

A further study also used this sample, focusing on T cells in Graves' hyperthyroidism and ophthalmopathy. As that second study puts it: Graves' hyperthyroidism was defined as stable when no progression to ophthalmopathy occurred over 18 months of follow-up. The hyperthyroidism patients were between 18 and 65 years old and newly diagnosed, with a disease duration of less than 2 months. The study excluded patients with uncontrolled infections, other autoimmune diseases, pregnancy or lactation. Clinical symptoms, serum thyroxine and TRAb, thyroid ultrasound, and orbital computed tomography formed the basis for the diagnoses. For the first round of RT-PCR on the TCR CDR3, the HTBI primer set was used together with the Qiagen OneStep RT-PCR kit. Most expanded thyroid clonotypes (frequency above 0.001) were also detected in blood, a finding suggesting that blood repertoires may reflect thyroid immune responses. Ophthalmopathy was separated from stable hyperthyroidism by a 13 V-J signature model, with around 90% sensitivity and about 81% specificity obtained in cross-validation and 80%/75% obtained in testing. In validation, progression to ophthalmopathy was predicted by the model with roughly 69% sensitivity and just over 72% specificity, a median of roughly 6 months before onset. A discovery cohort of approximately 97 patients, about 43 with Graves' ophthalmopathy and 57 with stable Graves' hyperthyroidism, was used to find distinguishing TCR V-J signatures. Whether ophthalmopathy could be predicted prospectively was tested in an independent validation cohort made up of approximately 19 hyperthyroidism patients plus 17 patients who later progressed to ophthalmopathy. The roughly 100 discovery patients were randomly divided into training and test sets at a 7:3 ratio. The study also compared thyroid tissue and blood T-cell repertoires from a handful of Graves' hyperthyroidism patients. Following sampling, methimazole starting at 30 mg daily was given to hyperthyroidism patients, and high-dose intravenous methylprednisolone was given to ophthalmopathy patients. A second multiplex PCR round built the libraries, followed by size selection and purification. Sequencing of the libraries was done on an Illumina HiSeq2000 using paired-end 100 bp reads. SOAPnuke was used to process the raw data, removing reads that contained adapters or uncalled bases, had a mean Phred below 15, or lacked an exact match to the constant primer or identifier. COPE v1.2.5 was used to merge the high-quality paired reads, and each unique nucleotide sequence was defined as a clonotype. Clonotypes were aligned to IMGT TRBV, TRBD and TRBJ reference segments using MiTCR v1.1. The analysis was restricted to V-J combinations with a frequency above 0.0001, which together covered 99.2% of the repertoires. A TCS score was defined as the ratio of F50 (clonal expansion) to E x V (chaos), with BLOSUM62-based TCRdist applied between CDR3 peptides within each V-J. Welch's t-statistics and random forest reduced around 550 V-J features to 13, which were used in a naive Bayes classifier (R e1071). No statistical method was used to set the sample size in advance, and investigators knew the group allocation. TCR Vbeta CDR3 sequencing of around 130 peripheral blood samples (more than 40 ophthalmopathy, about 74 hyperthyroidism and roughly 17 progressor patients) is reported in the paper.

The chain employs TRBV9 and TRBJ2-2; 6 matching bases give a weak D call of TRBD2. The source material was peripheral blood mononuclear cells (PBMCs), sampled at new diagnosis, from a patient treated with antithyroid drugs. The clonotype was recovered from a woman aged 30 to 39 with Graves disease. Donor details come from another sample of the same person, matched by shared clones. This receptor carries the CDR3 CASSVSVGGRPNTGELFF. The DNA sequence is as follows: TGTGCCAGCAGCGTAAGCGTTGGGGGGAGGCCGAACACCGGGGAGCTGTTTTTT.